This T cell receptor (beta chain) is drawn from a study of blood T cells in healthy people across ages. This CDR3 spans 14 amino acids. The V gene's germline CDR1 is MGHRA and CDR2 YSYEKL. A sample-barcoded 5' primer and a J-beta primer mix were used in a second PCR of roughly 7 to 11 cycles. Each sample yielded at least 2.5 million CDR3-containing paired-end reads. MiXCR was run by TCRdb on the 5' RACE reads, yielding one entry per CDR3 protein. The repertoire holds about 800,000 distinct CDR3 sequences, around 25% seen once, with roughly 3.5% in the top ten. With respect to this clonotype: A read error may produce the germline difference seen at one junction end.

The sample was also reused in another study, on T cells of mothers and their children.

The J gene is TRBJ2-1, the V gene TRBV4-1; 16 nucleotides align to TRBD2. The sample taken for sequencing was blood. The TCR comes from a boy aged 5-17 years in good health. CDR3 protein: CASSQPGLAGGLLF. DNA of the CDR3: TGCGCCAGCAGCCAACCGGGACTAGCGGGGGGGCTCCTCTTC.